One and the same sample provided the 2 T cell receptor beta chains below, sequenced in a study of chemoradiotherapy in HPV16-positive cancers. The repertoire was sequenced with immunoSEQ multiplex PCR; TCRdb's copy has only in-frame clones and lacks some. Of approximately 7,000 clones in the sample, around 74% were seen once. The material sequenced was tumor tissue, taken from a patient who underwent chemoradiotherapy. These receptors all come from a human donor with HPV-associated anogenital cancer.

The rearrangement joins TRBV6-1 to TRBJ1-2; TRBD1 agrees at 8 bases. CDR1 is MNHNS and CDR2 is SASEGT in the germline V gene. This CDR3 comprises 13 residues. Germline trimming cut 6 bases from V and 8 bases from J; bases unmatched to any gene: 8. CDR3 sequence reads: CASSYDRGRGYTF. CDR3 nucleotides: TGTGCCAGCAGCTATGACAGGGGTCGAGGCTACACCTTC.

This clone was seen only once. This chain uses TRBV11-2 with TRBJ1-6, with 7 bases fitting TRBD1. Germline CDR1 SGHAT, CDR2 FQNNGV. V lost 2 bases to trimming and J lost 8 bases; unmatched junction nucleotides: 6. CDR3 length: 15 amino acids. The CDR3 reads CASSLFRGSDSPLHF. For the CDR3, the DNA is TGTGCCAGCAGCTTATTCAGGGGGTCTGATTCACCCCTCCACTTT.